The T cell receptor beta chain under discussion was sequenced for a study of T cell changes during pregnancy in multiple sclerosis. The table came from immunoSEQ multiplex PCR; TCRdb's copy has only in-frame clones and leaves some out. The table includes about 58,000 clones, roughly 89% detected once. The CDR3 length is 14 residues. The J segment lost 3 bases and the V segment lost 4 bases, leaving 4 bases of the junction unmatched. Germline CDR1 LNHDA, CDR2 SQIVND (reference sequence). The source of this sequence is a female donor in good health, enrolled as a control in a pregnancy study. The specimen comprised CD4+ T cells from peripheral blood mononuclear cells, sampled after pregnancy. The J gene is TRBJ1-2, the V gene TRBV19, with 8 bases aligning to TRBD1. CDR3 loop: CASSTVQGDYGYTF. The CDR3, as DNA: TGTGCCAGTAGTACAGTACAGGGGGACTATGGCTACACCTTC.